This TCR beta chain was retrieved from a study of T cell repertoires in cytomegalovirus infection. About the research overall: Public TCR beta signature analysis indicated the presence of both CMV infection and matching HLA type.

The germline CDR1 and CDR2 sequences are DFQATT and SNEGSKA (reference sequence). The V and J ends lost 0 bases and 3 bases respectively, with 8 bases between them. This CDR3 comprises 13 residues. Overall study findings and caveats: HLA-C-restricted, CMV-specific TCR beta clonotypes were dominant ex vivo. Totalled public TCR beta family frequency picked out people who carried CMV plus the relevant HLA.

In its sample, this clonotype was seen a few times. Its antigen is not identified. TCRdb itself ran the reads through MiXCR, one entry per CDR3 protein. The sample includes 200,000 to 300,000 distinct CDR3 sequences, approximately 13% of them seen just once. The chain carries TRBV20-1 and TRBJ1-1, with D possibly TRBD1 on 6 matching bases. The sample consisted of PBMCs. This receptor was identified in a human donor in good health (CMV status not recorded). Some clones in this sample may be carry-over from other donors' samples. The CDR3 sequence: CSARDGGDTEAFF. CDR3 in DNA: TGCAGTGCTAGAGACGGGGGCGACACTGAAGCTTTCTTT.